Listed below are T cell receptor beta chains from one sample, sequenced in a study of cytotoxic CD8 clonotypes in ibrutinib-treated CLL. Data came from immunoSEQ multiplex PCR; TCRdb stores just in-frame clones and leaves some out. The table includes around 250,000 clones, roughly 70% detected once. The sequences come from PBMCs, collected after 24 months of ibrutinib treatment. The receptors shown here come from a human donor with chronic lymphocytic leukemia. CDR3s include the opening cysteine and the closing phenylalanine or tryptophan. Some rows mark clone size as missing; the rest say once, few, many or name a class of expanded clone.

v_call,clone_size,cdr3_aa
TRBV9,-,CASSVGQNAQETQYF
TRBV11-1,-,CASSPRPGGYTF
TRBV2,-,CASRGTSTDTQYF
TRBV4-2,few,CASRSGGGDTQYF
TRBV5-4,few,CASSPTDRGKGYTF
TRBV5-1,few,CASSLGIGLAINEQFF
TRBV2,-,CASSEEGTSDIQYF
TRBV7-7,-,CASSWGTDTQYF
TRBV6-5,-,CASSYRGGSVYTF
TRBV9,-,CASSVSVRTNTGELFF
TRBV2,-,CASRGSGSGPYEQYF
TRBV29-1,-,CSVERSGTGELFF
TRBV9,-,CASSVGGSLTNEQFF
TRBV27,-,CASSSGLAGVEQYF
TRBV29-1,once,CSVEDIRADEQYF